This T cell receptor beta chain originates from a study of blood T cell repertoires in COVID-19. Whole-study context: From T cells, B-cell-depleted T cells, or PBMCs came the material, which was cDNA or gDNA.

As processed by the authors: Researchers report that nucleated cell counts were estimated from reference gene primer amplification. The protocol was immunoSEQ multiplex PCR, while the TCRdb copy is restricted to in-frame clones and leaves out a portion. V, J and clone size were drawn from that table, and D and trimming were deduced from the DNA. The table records 140,000 to 150,000 clones, approximately 85% of them present only once. In terms of age and location, participants ranged from roughly 18 to 90 years and lived in about two dozen US areas. Clinical history as reported by participants underpinned cohort assignment. There are 14 residues in the CDR3. The ends were cut back, 7 bases at V and 0 bases at J, with 10 bases in the middle. Germline assignment: CDR1 SNHLY and CDR2 FYNNEI.

This chain uses TRBV2 with TRBJ1-3; no reliable D call. This clonotype originated in a woman between 45 and 65 years old with acute COVID-19. Sequencing was carried out using PBMCs or T cells enriched from blood (not recorded which). The CDR3 protein is CASKATISGNTIYF. CDR3 in DNA: TGTGCCAGCAAAGCGACCATCTCTGGAAACACCATATATTTT.